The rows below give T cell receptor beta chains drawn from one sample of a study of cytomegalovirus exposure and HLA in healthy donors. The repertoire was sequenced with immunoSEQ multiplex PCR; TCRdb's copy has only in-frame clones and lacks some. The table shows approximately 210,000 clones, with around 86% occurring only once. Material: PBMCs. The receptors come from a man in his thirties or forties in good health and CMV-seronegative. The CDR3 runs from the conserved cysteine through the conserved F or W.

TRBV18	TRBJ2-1	CASSRVAGLVYNEQFF
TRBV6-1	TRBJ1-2	CASTNGGYGYTF
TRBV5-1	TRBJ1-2	CASSRGGSDGYTF
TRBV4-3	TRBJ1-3	CASSRDRVSSGNTIYF
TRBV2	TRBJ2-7	CALRTSGNEQYF
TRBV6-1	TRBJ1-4	CASSTQGATNEKLFF
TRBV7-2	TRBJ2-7	CASSRLPGTSGTSYEQYF
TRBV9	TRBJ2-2	CASSQTTTGELFF
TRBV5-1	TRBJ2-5	CASSQGANLQETQYF
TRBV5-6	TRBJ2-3	CASSLGTSGSDTQYF
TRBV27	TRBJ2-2	CATNSGGPNTGELFF
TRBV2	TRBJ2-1	CASNEGRGDEQFF
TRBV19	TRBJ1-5	CASSIPTDLNQPQHF
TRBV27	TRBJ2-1	CASSLWATNEQFF
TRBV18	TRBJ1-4	CASSPGSNEKLFF